The entry below gives a single TCR beta chain sequence along with its context. This clonotype was recorded a few times. No cognate antigen has been identified for it. This likely traces to a read error, being one base from a far larger clone. The data stem from a study of CXCR3 chemokines and chemotherapy response in bladder cancer (dated by TCRdb to between 2021 and 2022). In terms of the full investigation: Whether chemotherapy response in human bladder cancer was predicted by intratumoral CXCR3 chemokine system activity was examined in the study.

Library prep was done by PCR. Instrument used: Illumina HiSeq 2500. TCRdb reran the public reads through fastp at Q25 and MiXCR, keeping productive beta chains. CDR3 protein sequences are deduplicated, and each keeps its most common genes and DNA. The sample includes 3,000 to 3,500 distinct CDR3 sequences, with roughly 26% observed a single time. Together, the top ten hold roughly an eighth of the sample. CDR1 and CDR2 (SGHTA, FQGNSA) derive from the germline V gene. The CDR3 spans 13 residues, from the cysteine through the phenylalanine. The DNA shown is the 39-base CDR3, in frame from base 1. V gives up 6 bases and J gives up 11 bases, and the segment between their germline ends measures 19 bases.

The rearranged chain carries TRBV7-2 and TRBJ2-5, with a tentative D call of TRBD1 or TRBD2, each matching 6 bases. The origin of this receptor is a human donor with bladder cancer that did not respond to neoadjuvant chemotherapy. This specimen was acquired from a patient whose treatment included neoadjuvant chemotherapy. The sequenced DNA is TGTGCCAGCAGTCCAACGGGGGCAGTTGAGCAGTACTTC. This yields the protein CASSPTGAVEQYF.